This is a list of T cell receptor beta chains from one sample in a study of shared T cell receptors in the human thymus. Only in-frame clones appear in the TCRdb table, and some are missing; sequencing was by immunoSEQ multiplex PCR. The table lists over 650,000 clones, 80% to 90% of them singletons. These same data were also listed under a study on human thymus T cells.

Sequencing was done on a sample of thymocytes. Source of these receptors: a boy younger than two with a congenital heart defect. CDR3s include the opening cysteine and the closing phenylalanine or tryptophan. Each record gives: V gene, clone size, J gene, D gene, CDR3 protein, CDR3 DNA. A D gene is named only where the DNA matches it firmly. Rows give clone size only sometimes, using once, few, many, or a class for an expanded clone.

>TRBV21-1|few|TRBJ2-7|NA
CASSTRTGKYEQYF
TGTGCCAGCAGCACACGGACAGGGAAATACGAGCAGTACTTC
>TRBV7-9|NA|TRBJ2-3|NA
CASKPGLHFYTQYF
TGTGCCAGTAAACCCGGACTTCACTTCTATACGCAGTATTTT
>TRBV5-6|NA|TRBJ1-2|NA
CASSLASPYNYGYTF
TGTGCCAGCAGCTTGGCGAGTCCTTACAACTATGGCTACACCTTC
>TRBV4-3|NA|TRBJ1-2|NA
CASSPSSRGAYRGYTF
TGCGCCAGCAGCCCTAGTTCCAGGGGCGCCTACCGTGGCTACACCTTC
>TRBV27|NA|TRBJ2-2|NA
CASSGSATNTGELFF
TGTGCCAGCAGCGGGAGCGCTACGAACACCGGGGAGCTGTTTTTT
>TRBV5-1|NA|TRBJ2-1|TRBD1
CASSPLRTGALQGEQFF
TGCGCCAGCAGCCCACTTAGGACAGGTGCCCTCCAGGGAGAGCAGTTCTTC
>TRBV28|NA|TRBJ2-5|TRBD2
CASNTHNASGSPFWETQYF
TGTGCCAGTAACACTCATAACGCTAGCGGGAGCCCATTTTGGGAGACCCAGTACTTC
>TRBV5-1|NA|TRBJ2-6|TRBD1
CASSVTGGWGGTSGANVLTF
TGCGCCAGCAGCGTGACAGGGGGATGGGGAGGGACCTCTGGGGCCAACGTCCTGACTTTC
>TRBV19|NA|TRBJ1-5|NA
CASSIVETEMHQPQHF
TGTGCCAGTAGTATAGTTGAGACAGAAATGCATCAGCCCCAGCATTTT
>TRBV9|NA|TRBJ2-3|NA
CASSVEGADTQYF
TGTGCCAGCAGCGTAGAGGGGGCAGATACGCAGTATTTT
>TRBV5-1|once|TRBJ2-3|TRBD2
CASSSASGGQADTQYF
TGCGCCAGCAGCTCTGCTAGCGGAGGGCAGGCAGATACGCAGTATTTT